The TCR beta chain described here comes from a study of T cell repertoires in cytomegalovirus infection. Across the whole study: From public TCR beta signatures came an indication of both CMV infection and matching HLA type.

About this clonotype: Antigen: not known.

TCRdb re-analysed the reads in MiXCR, keeping a single row per CDR3 protein. The sample yields 570,000 or so distinct CDR3 sequences, around two fifths seen once. The receptor was derived from a human donor in good health (CMV status not recorded). Some clones in this sample may be carry-over from other donors' samples. The input for sequencing was cultured PBMCs, taken from culture after CMV antigen stimulation.

In DNA form, the CDR3 reads TGTGCCAGCAGCCTGTGGGACGCGACTAATGAAAAACTGTTTTTT. Protein: CASSLWDATNEKLFF. The chain carries TRBV12-3 or TRBV12-4 and TRBJ1-4; possibly TRBD1 for D (5 bases). The CDR3 runs 15 residues. Between the trimmed V and J ends, which lost 6 bases and 2 bases, there was a span of 13 bases.